These 10 T cell receptor beta chains came from one sample sequenced in a study of cytomegalovirus exposure and HLA in healthy donors. The PCR had 60 Vbeta and 13 Jbeta primers. Clones were sequenced by immunoSEQ multiplex PCR, and TCRdb holds only the in-frame ones, with some missing. The sample carries 130,000 to 150,000 clones, around 84% recorded once. The sequencing input was PBMCs. Receptors were obtained from a man aged 35 to 55 in good health and CMV-seropositive.

As to this clone: Other DNA sequences in this specimen translate into the identical CDR3. The V call is TRBV11-3, the J call TRBJ2-1; the match to TRBD1 covers 7 bases. CDR1 SGHNT and CDR2 YENEEA come from the germline V gene. There are 12 residues in the CDR3. The V segment lost 4 bases and the J segment 10 bases; nucleotides outside the gene matches: 4. CDR3 nucleotides: TGTGCCAGCAGCTCCAGGGGGACAGAGCAGTTCTTC. It yields the protein CASSSRGTEQFF.

Here the CDR3 DNA reads TGTGCCATCTCGGACAGCCTCACAGATACGCAGTATTTT. The encoded protein is CAISDSLTDTQYF. This chain uses TRBV11-2 with TRBJ2-3, with D tentatively TRBD1 (6 bases). The CDR3 totals 13 residues. Between the trimmed V and J ends, which lost 10 bases and 2 bases, there was a span of 13 bases. Germline V CDR1 and CDR2: SGHAT, FQNNGV.

The V and J genes are TRBV2 and TRBJ2-5; possibly TRBD1 for D (6 bases). Per the germline V gene, CDR1 is SNHLY and CDR2 is FYNNEI. With 2 bases removed from V and 5 bases from J, the gap between germline ends came to 12 bases. The CDR3 extends over 14 amino acids. The chain's CDR3 is CASSELRGEETQYF. CDR3 sequence (DNA): TGTGCCAGCAGTGAACTCAGGGGCGAGGAGACCCAGTACTTC.

The chain carries TRBV6-6 and TRBJ2-7, with D possibly TRBD2 on 6 matching bases. The CDR3 spans 12 residues. Per the germline V gene, CDR1 is MNHNY and CDR2 is SVGAGI (reference sequence). Trimming pared 4 bases from V and 6 bases from J, leaving 10 bases between. The CDR3 DNA reads TGTGCCAGCAGTTCGACTAGTTTCGAGCAGTACTTC. Amino acid sequence: CASSSTSFEQYF.

The table lists this clone with a count of one. One junction end disagrees with the germline gene, perhaps due to a read error. The chain joins TRBV7-9 to TRBJ1-5; no reliable D call. CDR3 length: 14 residues. Germline V CDR1 and CDR2: SEHNR, FQNEAQ (reference sequence). Here the CDR3 DNA reads TGTTCCAGCAGCTTCGACGGGAGCAATCAGCCCCAGCATTTT. Amino acids: CSSSFDGSNQPQHF.

The sample holds a few counts of this clone. The chain couples TRBV5-1 to TRBJ2-3; D possibly corresponds to TRBD1 (6 bases). The CDR3 contains 13 residues. The germline V gene encodes CDR1 SGHRS and CDR2 YFSETQ. V lost 6 bases and J 2 bases, leaving 10 bases between the germline ends. CDR3 in DNA: TGCGCCAGCACCCAGGGGTCCACAGATACGCAGTATTTT. Its translation is CASTQGSTDTQYF.

The chain has TRBV7-8 and TRBJ2-1; TRBD1 might be the D (6 bases). CDR3 size: 17 residues. V lost 2 bases and J lost 8, with 22 bases in between. Germline loops: CDR1 SGHVS, CDR2 FQNEAQ. The CDR3 DNA sequence: TGTGCCAGCAGCTTATCCTACCGGGGCCGGTGGGGGCATGAGCAGTTCTTC. Its translation is CASSLSYRGRWGHEQFF.

This clone has a handful of counts. The chain couples TRBV4-2 to TRBJ2-7, with 8 nucleotides matching TRBD2. Germline values: CDR1 LGHNA, CDR2 YNFKEQ. Trimming cost V 0 bases and J 7 bases; bases outside gene matches: 11. This CDR3 is built from 16 residues. The CDR3 sequence is CASSQEVAGGSLEQYF. The CDR3 DNA sequence: TGTGCCAGCAGCCAAGAGGTTGCGGGAGGCTCCCTAGAGCAGTACTTC.

This clone occurred a few times. V and J are TRBV19 and TRBJ1-5, with D possibly matching TRBD1 (6 bases). Germline V gene data show CDR1 as LNHDA and CDR2 as SQIVND (reference sequence). The V end was cut by 3 bases, the J end by 6 bases, with 15 bases between. The CDR3 totals 15 residues. The CDR3 DNA sequence: TGTGCCAGTAGTATTCGAGGGGGTGTCTCTCAGCCCCAGCATTTT. This translates into CASSIRGGVSQPQHF.

The chain employs TRBV6-1 and TRBJ1-5; a possible D gene is TRBD1 (5 bases). Trimming took 7 bases from V and 5 from J, leaving 6 bases between them. Germline lookup yields CDR1 MNHNS and CDR2 SASEGT. This CDR3 has 11 amino acids. The CDR3 nucleotides read TGTGCCAGCAAAGGGGATCAGCCCCAGCATTTT. This gives the protein CASKGDQPQHF.